A selection of T cell receptor beta chains follows, all from one sample in a study of blood T cell repertoires in COVID-19. Libraries were prepared by immunoSEQ multiplex PCR; TCRdb keeps only in-frame clonotypes and omits some of them. The sample holds tens of thousands of clones; 82% are singletons and the top ten take 7% to 9.5%. Sequencing was performed on peripheral blood. Source of these receptors: a human donor in a cohort sampled during active COVID-19. CDR3s include the opening cysteine and the closing phenylalanine or tryptophan. Fields, in order: J gene, V gene, clone size, D gene, CDR3 protein, CDR3 DNA. A D gene is named only where the DNA matches it firmly. The listing skips clone size in some rows; elsewhere it reads once, few, many or a size class.

>TRBJ1-2|TRBV2|NA|TRBD1
CASSRTGEANYGYTF
TGTGCCAGCAGCCGGACAGGGGAAGCTAACTATGGCTACACCTTC
>TRBJ1-3|TRBV3-1/TRBV3-2|once|NA
CASSRTRLGEPGNTIYF
TGTGCCAGCAGCCGAACTCGGTTGGGAGAACCTGGAAACACCATATATTTT
>TRBJ1-5|TRBV7-9|few|TRBD1
CASNTDRDNQPQHF
TGTGCCAGCAATACGGACAGGGACAATCAGCCCCAGCATTTT
>TRBJ1-2|TRBV6-5|NA|NA
CASSSPGDGYTF
TGTGCCAGCAGCTCCCCAGGGGATGGCTACACCTTC
>TRBJ1-1|TRBV19|NA|TRBD1
CASRLQGESEAFF
TGTGCCAGTAGGTTACAGGGGGAGTCTGAAGCTTTCTTT
>TRBJ1-2|TRBV9|NA|NA
CASSVSPLHGGGYTF
TGTGCCAGCAGCGTCTCCCCCCTCCACGGGGGTGGCTACACCTTC
>TRBJ2-3|TRBV7-6|NA|TRBD1
CASSLRGQPSGGTDTQYF
TGTGCCAGCAGCTTACGGGGACAGCCAAGTGGCGGCACAGATACGCAGTATTTT
>TRBJ1-4|TRBV9|few|NA
CASSASLDRYPEKLFF
TGTGCCAGCAGCGCCTCCCTTGACAGGTATCCTGAAAAACTGTTTTTT
>TRBJ1-1|TRBV5-8|NA|TRBD1
CASRILLGTGKTNTEAFF
TGTGCCAGCAGGATCCTTCTGGGGACAGGGAAAACGAACACTGAAGCTTTCTTT
>TRBJ1-5|TRBV2|few|TRBD1
CASSDGTGAPGQPQHF
TGTGCCAGCAGTGACGGGACAGGGGCGCCCGGGCAGCCCCAGCATTTT
>TRBJ1-1|TRBV29-1|NA|NA
CSIRDTGRRGSMNTEAFF
TGCAGTATCCGGGACACCGGACGCCGCGGATCCATGAACACTGAAGCTTTCTTT
>TRBJ1-2|TRBV18|few|NA
CASSSGQGPARNYGYTF
TGTGCCAGCTCATCGGGGCAGGGGCCCGCCAGAAACTATGGCTACACCTTC
>TRBJ2-1|TRBV10-2|NA|NA
CASSEIWTEQFF
TGCGCCAGCAGTGAAATTTGGACAGAGCAGTTCTTC
>TRBJ1-1|TRBV2|NA|NA
CASSEYTGRGTEAFF
TGTGCCAGCAGTGAATACACAGGAAGGGGCACTGAAGCTTTCTTT
>TRBJ2-7|TRBV5-4|few|TRBD2
CASSPSAGLAEQYF
TGTGCCAGCAGCCCATCAGCGGGGTTAGCCGAGCAGTACTTC
>TRBJ2-7|TRBV6-5|NA|TRBD1
CASSPPDRNWYEQYF
TGTGCCAGCAGTCCTCCGGACAGGAATTGGTACGAGCAGTACTTC
>TRBJ1-5|TRBV6-5|NA|NA
CASKRQSNQPQHF
TGTGCCAGCAAGCGACAGAGCAATCAGCCCCAGCATTTT
>TRBJ2-1|TRBV29-1|NA|TRBD2
CSAHPGSGGSTEQFF
TGCAGCGCTCACCCCGGTAGCGGGGGCTCTACTGAGCAGTTCTTC
>TRBJ1-1|TRBV27|NA|NA
CASSPAGYPEAFF
TGTGCCAGCAGTCCAGCAGGGTACCCTGAAGCTTTCTTT
>TRBJ2-1|TRBV19|NA|TRBD2
CASSLAGSSYNEQFF
TGTGCCAGTAGCCTAGCGGGGAGCTCCTACAATGAGCAGTTCTTC
>TRBJ2-5|TRBV6-4|NA|TRBD1
CASSPGTGGETQYF
TGTGCCAGCAGCCCCGGGACAGGAGGAGAGACCCAGTACTTC
>TRBJ1-1|TRBV2|once|TRBD1
CASSGWAGGENTEAFF
TGTGCCAGCAGTGGCTGGGCAGGGGGCGAGAACACTGAAGCTTTCTTT
>TRBJ2-3|TRBV29-1|NA|NA
CSVHRADTQYF
TGCAGCGTCCACAGGGCAGATACGCAGTATTTT
>TRBJ1-6|TRBV27|NA|NA
CASRGGRTSSYNSPLHF
TGTGCCAGCAGGGGTGGCAGGACTAGCTCCTATAATTCACCCCTCCACTTT
>TRBJ1-1|TRBV18|NA|TRBD1
CASSPSGGYTEAFF
TGTGCCAGCTCACCATCAGGGGGGTACACTGAAGCTTTCTTT
>TRBJ1-4|TRBV2|NA|TRBD1
CASRDRGVGPNEKLFF
TGTGCCAGCAGAGACAGGGGCGTCGGGCCTAATGAAAAACTGTTTTTT
>TRBJ2-7|TRBV12-3/TRBV12-4|NA|NA
CASSPQHYEQYF
TGTGCCAGCAGCCCGCAACATTACGAGCAGTACTTC
>TRBJ2-7|TRBV11-1|NA|NA
CASNKGVPGYEQYF
TGTGCCAGCAACAAAGGGGTTCCTGGGTACGAGCAGTACTTC
>TRBJ1-2|TRBV5-1|NA|NA
CASSLDPAQNYYGYTF
TGCGCCAGCAGCTTGGATCCGGCTCAGAACTATTATGGCTACACCTTC
>TRBJ2-7|TRBV7-8|NA|NA
CASSWGEYEQYF
TGTGCCAGCAGCTGGGGGGAGTACGAGCAGTACTTC
>TRBJ1-5|TRBV6-5|NA|NA
CASSLSRVGNQPQHF
TGTGCCAGCAGTCTCTCCAGGGTTGGCAATCAGCCCCAGCATTTT
>TRBJ1-2|TRBV5-1|NA|TRBD1
CASSLATQPVTGEEYYGYTF
TGCGCCAGCAGCTTGGCCACCCAGCCCGTGACAGGGGAAGAGTACTATGGCTACACCTTC
>TRBJ1-2|TRBV7-3|NA|NA
CASSLTPGLEGYTF
TGTGCCAGCAGCTTAACGCCCGGACTTGAAGGCTACACCTTC
>TRBJ2-5|TRBV5-6|NA|NA
CASSLVHLQETQYF
TGTGCCAGCAGCTTGGTCCACTTACAAGAGACCCAGTACTTC
>TRBJ2-1|TRBV7-9|NA|NA
CASSLKDSSYNEQFF
TGTGCCAGCAGCCTAAAGGACAGCTCCTACAATGAGCAGTTCTTC
>TRBJ1-4|TRBV19|NA|TRBD1
CATRGTGNEKLFF
TGTGCCACCAGAGGGACAGGGAATGAAAAACTGTTTTTT
>TRBJ2-7|TRBV5-1|NA|TRBD1
CASSLISGGLDYEQYF
TGCGCCAGCAGCTTGATTTCAGGGGGCCTAGACTACGAGCAGTACTTC
>TRBJ2-5|TRBV21-1|NA|NA
CASSRDSGGAYQETQYF
TGTGCCAGCAGCAGGGATAGCGGGGGGGCGTACCAAGAGACCCAGTACTTC
>TRBJ1-5|TRBV19|NA|TRBD1
CASSMTRDRPQPQHF
TGTGCCAGTAGTATGACCCGGGACAGGCCTCAGCCCCAGCATTTT
>TRBJ1-2|TRBV3-1/TRBV3-2|NA|NA
CASSQDARGLTGGDGYTF
TGTGCCAGCAGCCAAGATGCGAGAGGACTGACAGGAGGAGATGGCTACACCTTC
>TRBJ2-7|TRBV4-1|few|TRBD2
CASSQDSRTSGKYYEQYF
TGCGCCAGCAGCCAAGACTCCAGGACTAGCGGAAAGTACTACGAGCAGTACTTC
>TRBJ1-6|TRBV5-1|NA|TRBD1
CASSQFMTGVNSPLHF
TGCGCCAGCAGCCAGTTCATGACAGGGGTCAATTCACCCCTCCACTTT
>TRBJ1-2|TRBV6-2/TRBV6-3|NA|TRBD1
CASSYGQALGGYTF
TGTGCCAGCAGTTACGGACAGGCACTGGGTGGCTACACCTTC
>TRBJ1-3|TRBV5-1|NA|TRBD1
CASSTGDGSGNTIYF
TGCGCCAGCAGCACAGGGGACGGCTCTGGAAACACCATATATTTT
>TRBJ2-4|TRBV7-2|NA|TRBD2
CASSSQGGGASGIQYF
TGTGCCAGCAGTTCACAAGGCGGGGGGGCGAGTGGCATTCAGTACTTC
>TRBJ2-7|TRBV29-1|NA|NA
CSAGGQETYEQYF
TGCAGCGCCGGAGGGCAGGAAACCTACGAGCAGTACTTC
>TRBJ1-6|TRBV7-2|NA|NA
CASSIKTGPGNSPLHF
TGTGCCAGCAGCATAAAGACAGGCCCCGGGAATTCACCCCTCCACTTT
>TRBJ2-5|TRBV3-1/TRBV3-2|few|TRBD1
CASSQGGQGQETQYF
TGTGCCAGCAGCCAAGGGGGACAGGGCCAAGAGACCCAGTACTTC
>TRBJ1-6|TRBV12-3/TRBV12-4|once|NA
CASTPQGNSPLHF
TGTGCCAGCACCCCACAGGGAAATTCACCCCTCCACTTT
>TRBJ1-3|TRBV21-1|NA|NA
CASSKRGTSYSGNTIYF
TGTGCCAGCAGCAAACGGGGTACGTCTTACTCTGGAAACACCATATATTTT
>TRBJ2-5|TRBV29-1|NA|NA
CSVTDGETQYF
TGCAGCGTTACAGATGGAGAGACCCAGTACTTC
>TRBJ1-5|TRBV18|NA|NA
CASSPQSGGGYQPQHF
TGTGCCAGCTCACCACAGTCGGGGGGCGGCTATCAGCCCCAGCATTTT